This paragraph reports one T cell receptor beta chain. How the authors handled the data: Amplified reference gene primers provided the basis for estimating nucleated cell counts. The method was immunoSEQ multiplex PCR; TCRdb's version includes in-frame clones alone and lacks a portion of them. V and J calls plus clone size are reproduced from that table; the DNA served to infer D and trimming. The top ten clones hold approximately 3% of a sample with a few hundred thousand clones, roughly 90% of them seen once. This specimen belongs to a study of blood T cell repertoires in COVID-19. The CDR3 is 15 amino acids. CDR1 and CDR2 from the germline V gene are WNHNN and SYGVQD (reference sequence). Trimming cost V 3 bases and J 6 bases; bases outside gene matches: 7.

The sequenced sample consisted of peripheral blood. The V gene is TRBV10-1, the J gene TRBJ2-2, with TRBD1 identical over 7 bases. The clonotype comes from a woman in her twenties or thirties with COVID-19, enrolled during active disease. In nucleotides, the CDR3 is TGCGCCAGCAGTGACCCCTGGCAGGGGGCCGGGGAGCTGTTTTTT. Translated, it gives CASSDPWQGAGELFF.